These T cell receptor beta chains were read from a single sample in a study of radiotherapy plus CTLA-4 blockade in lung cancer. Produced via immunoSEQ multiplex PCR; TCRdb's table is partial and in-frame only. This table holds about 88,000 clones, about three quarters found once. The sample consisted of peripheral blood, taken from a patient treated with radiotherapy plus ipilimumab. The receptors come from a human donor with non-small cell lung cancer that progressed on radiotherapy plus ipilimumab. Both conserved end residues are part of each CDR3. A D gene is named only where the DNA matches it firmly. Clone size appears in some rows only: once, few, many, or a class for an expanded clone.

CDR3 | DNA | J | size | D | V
CASSIQHSSYNSPLHF | TGTGCCAGTAGTATTCAGCATAGCTCCTATAATTCACCCCTCCACTTT | TRBJ1-6 | NA | NA | TRBV19
CASSAWGEVYNEQFF | TGTGCCAGCAGCGCTTGGGGGGAGGTTTACAATGAGCAGTTCTTC | TRBJ2-1 | NA | NA | TRBV7-2
CASSILGNRDGQPQHF | TGTGCCAGTAGTATACTAGGAAACAGGGACGGGCAGCCCCAGCATTTT | TRBJ1-5 | few | NA | TRBV19
CASSSGTGYYGQYF | TGTGCCAGCAGCTCCGGGACGGGTTACTACGGGCAGTACTTC | TRBJ2-7 | NA | NA | TRBV28
CASLLDEPGRIQYF | TGCGCCAGCCTTCTCGATGAGCCAGGGCGTATTCAGTACTTC | TRBJ2-4 | NA | NA | TRBV23-1
CASSLGGTSGKEQFF | TGTGCCAGCAGCTTAGGGGGGACTAGCGGAAAAGAGCAGTTCTTC | TRBJ2-1 | once | TRBD2 | TRBV7-3
CASSYGGTEAFF | TGTGCCAGCAGTTACGGTGGAACTGAAGCTTTCTTT | TRBJ1-1 | many | NA | TRBV6-5
CASSPPGTGYNEQFF | TGTGCCAGCAGCCCTCCTGGGACAGGATACAATGAGCAGTTCTTC | TRBJ2-1 | NA | TRBD1 | TRBV7-3
CASTRGPGQPQHF | TGCGCCAGCACCAGGGGGCCCGGTCAGCCCCAGCATTTT | TRBJ1-5 | NA | TRBD1 | TRBV10-2
CASSITSNQPQHF | TGTGCCAGTAGTATAACGAGCAATCAGCCCCAGCATTTT | TRBJ1-5 | NA | NA | TRBV19
CASSPLTGSLTGELFF | TGTGCCAGCAGTCCTCTAACCGGGAGCCTCACCGGGGAGCTGTTTTTT | TRBJ2-2 | few | NA | TRBV28
CASRPLAGGGVTGELFF | TGTGCCAGCAGACCACTAGCGGGAGGTGGGGTGACCGGGGAGCTGTTTTTT | TRBJ2-2 | NA | TRBD2 | TRBV7-8
CASSPDSLRGTQYF | TGTGCCAGCAGCCCGGACAGTCTTCGGGGTACGCAGTATTTT | TRBJ2-3 | NA | NA | TRBV6-5
CASSLGPTDTQYF | TGTGCCAGCAGTCTTGGGCCCACAGATACGCAGTATTTT | TRBJ2-3 | NA | NA | TRBV9
CASSGFGGGFLETQYF | TGTGCCAGCAGTGGCTTCGGGGGAGGCTTTCTCGAGACCCAGTACTTC | TRBJ2-5 | once | NA | TRBV6-4
CASSPEGQHLNSGNTIYF | TGTGCCAGCTCACCGGAGGGACAGCATTTAAACTCTGGAAACACCATATATTTT | TRBJ1-3 | NA | TRBD1 | TRBV18
CASSARDIGNEQFF | TGTGCCAGCAGCGCGAGGGACATTGGGAATGAGCAGTTCTTC | TRBJ2-1 | few | NA | TRBV9
CASSLGQGGGTEAFF | TGTGCCAGCAGCTTGGGTCAGGGGGGAGGTACTGAAGCTTTCTTT | TRBJ1-1 | NA | TRBD1 | TRBV5-8
CASSLGASVSYEQYF | TGTGCCAGCAGCTTAGGGGCTAGCGTCTCCTACGAGCAGTACTTC | TRBJ2-7 | NA | NA | TRBV7-2
CASSEALDRAFF | TGTGCCAGCAGTGAAGCGCTTGACCGGGCTTTCTTT | TRBJ1-1 | NA | NA | TRBV2
CASSWGLAGAVGETQYF | TGTGCCAGCAGCTGGGGACTAGCGGGAGCAGTAGGAGAGACCCAGTACTTC | TRBJ2-5 | NA | TRBD2 | TRBV7-8
CASSQWTGPTEAFF | TGCGCCAGCAGCCAATGGACAGGACCCACTGAAGCTTTCTTT | TRBJ1-1 | medium-sized | TRBD1 | TRBV4-1
CASSQASGPTYEQYF | TGCGCCAGCAGCCAAGCGAGCGGGCCTACCTACGAGCAGTACTTC | TRBJ2-7 | NA | NA | TRBV4-1
CASSEKQRNTEAFF | TGTGCCAGCAGTGAAAAACAGAGGAACACTGAAGCTTTCTTT | TRBJ1-1 | NA | NA | TRBV2
CASSVGPSQETQYF | TGCGCCAGCAGCGTGGGACCGAGCCAAGAGACCCAGTACTTC | TRBJ2-5 | once | NA | TRBV5-1
CASSKEGLAYNEQFF | TGTGCCAGCAGCAAAGAGGGACTAGCCTACAATGAGCAGTTCTTC | TRBJ2-1 | NA | TRBD2 | TRBV2